The next 28 T cell receptor beta chains were all read from a single sample in a study of blood T cell repertoires in COVID-19. Data came from immunoSEQ multiplex PCR; TCRdb stores just in-frame clones and leaves some out. The repertoire holds 340,000 or so clones, about 86% seen once, with roughly 4.2% in the top ten. The sequencing input was PBMCs or T cells enriched from blood (not recorded which). The source of these receptors is a woman between 40 and 50 years old with acute COVID-19.

This clone was seen only once. The chain couples TRBV11-3 to TRBJ2-1; TRBD1 matches 10 bases. The CDR3 extends over 17 amino acids. Looked up from germline, CDR1 is SGHNT and CDR2 is YENEEA. V shed 4 bases and J 5 bases; nucleotides not matched to a gene: 11. The CDR3 loop is CASSSQGGTGANNEQFF. CDR3 in DNA: TGTGCCAGCAGCTCACAAGGCGGGACAGGGGCTAACAATGAGCAGTTCTTC.

This chain connects TRBV28 to TRBJ1-5; 11 bases are a match to TRBD1. The trim removed 2 bases at V and 7 bases at J, leaving 1 base unmatched. The CDR3 runs 14 residues. Germline V gene data show CDR1 as MDHEN and CDR2 as SYDVKM. The CDR3 is CASSLGQGAQPQHF. CDR3 DNA sequence: TGTGCCAGCAGTTTAGGACAGGGGGCACAGCCCCAGCATTTT.

The chain is built from TRBV28 and TRBJ1-3; 7 positions agree with TRBD1. This CDR3 spans 15 amino acids. Trimming removed 3 bases from V and 4 bases from J; junction bases left unmatched: 6. CDR1 MDHEN and CDR2 SYDVKM come from the germline V gene. In DNA form, the CDR3 reads TGTGCCAGCAGTTTTAGAACAGGGGAAGGAAACACCATATATTTT. Its translation: CASSFRTGEGNTIYF.

The rearrangement joins TRBV7-9 to TRBJ1-1, with 7 nucleotides matching TRBD1. There are 13 residues in the CDR3. With V trimmed by 10 bases and J by 10 bases, 15 bases remained unmatched. Per germline, CDR1 SEHNR and CDR2 FQNEAQ (reference sequence). In DNA, the CDR3 is TGTGCCACCCATGGGGCGACAGGGATAGGAGCTTTCTTT. This encodes CATHGATGIGAFF. Full variable domain (remainder filled in from reference TRBV7-9 and TRBJ1-1): DTGVSQNPRHKITKRGQNVTFRCDPISEHNRLYWYRQTLGQGPEFLTYFQNEAQLEKSRLLSDRFSAERPKGSFSTLEIQRTEQGDSAMYLCATHGATGIGAFFGQGTRLTVV.

The chain carries TRBV7-8 and TRBJ1-2; tentative D call: TRBD1 (6 bases). The V and J ends lost 5 bases and 8 bases respectively, with 12 bases between them. This CDR3 is built from 12 residues. Germline V gene lookup returns CDR1 SGHVS and CDR2 FQNEAQ. This CDR3 is CASSAKQGGYTF. The CDR3 nucleotides read TGTGCCAGCAGCGCAAAACAGGGAGGCTACACCTTC.

V usage is TRBV2 and J usage is TRBJ2-7, with a weak D call TRBD2 (7 bases). With 1 base removed from V and 3 bases from J, the gap between germline ends came to 16 bases. Germline CDR1 reads SNHLY; CDR2 reads FYNNEI. The CDR3 totals 16 residues. The CDR3 spells CASSEGGRGGGYEQYF. CDR3 DNA: TGTGCCAGCAGTGAAGGGGGGCGCGGGGGTGGCTACGAGCAGTACTTC. The whole variable domain, filled in from reference TRBV2 and TRBJ2-7, reads EPEVTQTPSHQVTQMGQEVILRCVPISNHLYFYWYRQILGQKVEFLVSFYNNEISEKSEIFDDQFSVERPDGSNFTLKIRSTKLEDSAMYFCASSEGGRGGGYEQYFGPGTRLTVT.

This clone was picked up one time. The same CDR3 arises from other DNA sequences in this sample as well. This chain joins TRBV18 and TRBJ2-5; D call uncertain. The CDR3 is made up of 13 amino acids. The V gene's germline CDR1 is KGHSH and CDR2 LQKENI. Trimming removed 3 bases from V and 1 base from J, with 6 bases in between. The CDR3, as DNA: TGTGCCAGCTCACCCCCCGGCCAAGAGACCCAGTACTTC. It translates to CASSPPGQETQYF.

V usage is TRBV19 and J usage is TRBJ1-2; D remains unclear. The CDR3 loop spans 11 amino acids. V was shortened by 5 bases and J by 5 bases, with 6 bases between the two germline ends. CDR1 is LNHDA and CDR2 is SQIVND in the germline V gene (reference sequence). CDR3 residues: CASSRSYGYTF. The CDR3 coding sequence is TGTGCCAGTAGTCGTAGTTATGGCTACACCTTC.

This clone was found once. V is TRBV29-1 and J is TRBJ2-1; D possibly corresponds to TRBD2 (7 bases). The length of the CDR3 is 13 residues. CDR1 and CDR2 from the germline V gene are SQVTM and ANQGSEA. Deletions cut 7 bases from V and 5 bases from J, with 15 bases between. CDR3 nucleotides: TGCAGCGGGGGGGGGCCAACGCACAATGAGCAGTTCTTC. It translates to CSGGGPTHNEQFF.

The chain employs TRBV27 and TRBJ2-7; 7 nucleotides match TRBD1. CDR3 length: 12 amino acids. The V segment lost 4 bases and the J segment 9 bases; nucleotides outside the gene matches: 6. CDR1 is MNHEY and CDR2 is SMNVEV in the germline V gene (reference sequence). The CDR3, as DNA: TGTGCCAGCAGTTCAGGGGGAACGCGGCAGTACTTC. Protein sequence: CASSSGGTRQYF.

This chain connects TRBV5-4 to TRBJ2-2; 7 bases match TRBD2. V gave up 3 bases and J gave up 1 base; unmatched junction bases: 6. This CDR3 has 16 amino acids. CDR1 and CDR2 (germline): SGHNT, YYREEE (reference sequence). The CDR3 loop reads CASSSGGRENTGELFF. The CDR3 DNA follows: TGTGCCAGCAGCTCGGGGGGTCGAGAGAACACCGGGGAGCTGTTTTTT.

This clone was observed a handful of times. The J gene is TRBJ1-1, the V gene TRBV19, with 7 bases identical to TRBD1. This CDR3 comprises 15 residues. CDR1 and CDR2 from the germline V gene are LNHDA and SQIVND (reference sequence). J was trimmed by 1 base and V by 5 bases; bases with no gene match: 7. This chain's CDR3 is CASSPGDRRNTEAFF. The DNA of the CDR3 is TGTGCCAGTAGTCCCGGGGACAGACGGAACACTGAAGCTTTCTTT.

This clone was recorded only once. The chain joins TRBV23-1 to TRBJ1-5; 10 positions match TRBD1. TRBV23-1 qualifies as an ORF whose function is uncertain. The CDR3 sequence is 20 residues long. The V gene end was trimmed by 0 bases and the J gene end by 0 bases; junction bases not matched to a gene: 11. The CDR3: CASSQSGDRGLRNSNQPQHF. Here the CDR3 DNA reads TGCGCCAGCAGTCAATCGGGGGACAGGGGCCTCAGGAATAGCAATCAGCCCCAGCATTTT.

This rearrangement joins TRBV25-1 to TRBJ1-1; D unclear. CDR3 length: 11 amino acids. The V end was cut by 4 bases, the J end by 7 bases, with 7 bases between. The V gene's germline CDR1 is MGHDK and CDR2 SYGVNS. The chain's CDR3 is CASSARVEAFF. The CDR3 region has the DNA TGTGCCAGCAGTGCACGGGTTGAAGCTTTCTTT.

The chain's CDR3 is CASSLSGTGNTEAFF. In DNA form, the CDR3 reads TGTGCCAGCAGCTTGAGTGGGACAGGGAACACTGAAGCTTTCTTT. The chain couples TRBV5-4 to TRBJ1-1; 8 bases agree with TRBD1. Germline CDR1 SGHNT, CDR2 YYREEE (reference sequence). This CDR3 contains 15 residues. With V trimmed by 1 base and J by 1 base, 3 bases remained unmatched. The full variable domain, completed using reference TRBV5-4 and TRBJ1-1, is ETGVTQSPTHLIKTRGQQVTLRCSSQSGHNTVSWYQQALGQGPQFIFQYYREEENGRGNFPPRFSGLQFPNYSSELNVNALELDDSALYLCASSLSGTGNTEAFFGQGTRLTVV.

The gene calls are TRBV18 and TRBJ2-7, with 8 nucleotides matching TRBD1. Germline CDR1 is KGHSH and CDR2 is LQKENI. The trim removed 4 bases at V and 7 bases at J, leaving 6 bases unmatched. There are 13 residues in the CDR3. The CDR3 here is CASSLGQGTEQYF. Written as DNA, the CDR3 is TGTGCCAGCTCACTCGGACAGGGTACGGAGCAGTACTTC.

The chain employs TRBV11-2 and TRBJ1-6; 7 nucleotides match TRBD1. The V gene end was trimmed by 5 bases and the J gene end by 8 bases; junction bases not matched to a gene: 6. Germline CDR1 reads SGHAT; CDR2 reads FQNNGV. The CDR3 has 14 amino acids. CDR3 nucleotides: TGTGCCAGCAGCCGTACAGGGGCCTATTCACCCCTCCACTTT. This translates into CASSRTGAYSPLHF.

The rearrangement uses TRBV19 and TRBJ2-1; 8 bases map to TRBD2. This CDR3 has 15 amino acids. Losses at the gene ends were 1 base for V and 4 bases for J; bases not matched to a gene: 3. The germline V gene encodes CDR1 LNHDA and CDR2 SQIVND (reference sequence). CDR3 DNA sequence: TGTGCCAGTAGTATAGCGGGACTAGAATACAATGAGCAGTTCTTC. It yields the protein CASSIAGLEYNEQFF.

This clone was observed a single time. The chain employs TRBV18 and TRBJ2-1; 13 positions agree with TRBD2. The CDR3 has 16 residues. The ends lost 5 bases at V and 7 bases at J; junction bases unmatched: 8. Germline V gene sequence: CDR1 KGHSH, CDR2 LQKENI. The CDR3 DNA sequence: TGTGCCAGCTCAACCCGGACTAGCGGGAGTGGAAATGAGCAGTTCTTC. As protein: CASSTRTSGSGNEQFF.

The genes are TRBV6-5 and TRBJ2-5; the D gene is possibly TRBD2 (6 bases). CDR1 is MNHEY, CDR2 SVGAGI, per germline. The CDR3 is made up of 13 amino acids. Trimming removed 8 bases from V and 4 bases from J, with 14 bases in between. This CDR3 is CASAPGGLETQYF. CDR3 sequence (DNA): TGTGCCAGCGCCCCAGGAGGGTTAGAGACCCAGTACTTC.

The V gene is TRBV2, the J gene TRBJ2-1; perhaps TRBD1 as D (5 bases). CDR1 and CDR2 from the germline V gene are SNHLY and FYNNEI. The V gene lost 4 bases and the J gene lost 9 bases, with 16 bases spanning the gap. There are 14 residues in the CDR3. CDR3 residues: CASSGRGSSIEQFF. The CDR3 nucleotides read TGTGCCAGCAGTGGAAGGGGATCCTCAATTGAGCAGTTCTTC.

The chain links TRBV5-1 to TRBJ1-2; D unresolved. Germline CDR1 is SGHRS and CDR2 is YFSETQ. The CDR3 is made up of 13 amino acids. V lost 4 bases, J lost 4 bases, and 11 bases lay in between. The CDR3 protein is CASSPGRVYGYTF. The CDR3 nucleotides read TGCGCCAGCAGCCCCGGTCGGGTCTATGGCTACACCTTC. The full variable domain, rest sourced from reference TRBV5-1 and TRBJ1-2, is KAGVTQTPRYLIKTRGQQVTLSCSPISGHRSVSWYQQTPGQGLQFLFEYFSETQRNKGNFPGRFSGRQFSNSRSEMNVSTLELGDSALYLCASSPGRVYGYTFGSGTRLTVV.

This clone was seen a single time. The chain employs TRBV11-3 and TRBJ2-2; no clear D. The CDR3 extends over 13 amino acids. From germline, CDR1 is SGHNT and CDR2 YENEEA. Deletions cut 5 bases from V and 3 bases from J, with 7 bases between. CDR3 sequence reads: CASSLRDTGELFF. The CDR3 DNA follows: TGTGCCAGCAGCCTCCGGGACACCGGGGAGCTGTTTTTT.

This clone was recorded a few times. The chain carries TRBV6-5 and TRBJ1-6; 7 bases are a match to TRBD1. CDR1 and CDR2 from the germline V gene are MNHEY and SVGAGI. This CDR3 comprises 15 residues. The junction had 9 bases not matched to a gene; V was cut back by 4 bases and J by 9 bases. CDR3 protein: CASSFTQGSGSPLHF. CDR3 DNA sequence: TGTGCCAGCAGTTTTACACAGGGGTCGGGTTCACCCCTCCACTTT.

The rearrangement uses TRBV5-8 and TRBJ2-1; TRBD1 agrees at 7 bases. CDR3 length equals 17 residues. The ends lost 4 bases at V and 2 bases at J; junction bases unmatched: 12. Germline assignment: CDR1 SGHTS and CDR2 YDEGEE. The CDR3 DNA reads as TGTGCCAGCAGCGTTGGAAGAGGGACAGAGCCCTACAATGAGCAGTTCTTC. Translating it yields CASSVGRGTEPYNEQFF.

This rearrangement joins TRBV19 to TRBJ2-1; 10 bases agree with TRBD1. The CDR3 covers 15 residues. V shed 6 bases, J shed 2 bases, and the junction held 4 bases outside the gene matches. CDR1 is LNHDA and CDR2 is SQIVND in the germline V gene (reference sequence). Here the CDR3 reads CASRPGTGAYNEQFF. The CDR3 region has the DNA TGTGCCAGTAGGCCCGGGACAGGGGCCTACAATGAGCAGTTCTTC.

The count of this clone is one. The gene calls are TRBV15 and TRBJ2-5; the match to TRBD2 covers 7 bases. Germline trimming cut 5 bases from V and 5 bases from J; bases unmatched to any gene: 5. There are 13 residues in the CDR3. CDR1 is LNHNV and CDR2 is YYDKDF in the germline V gene (reference sequence). In DNA form, the CDR3 reads TGTGCCACCAGCCCACGGGGAGGGGAGACCCAGTACTTC. Translated, it gives CATSPRGGETQYF.

CDR3 in DNA: TGTGCCAGCTCACTACAGGGGTCGAACACTGAAGCTTTCTTT. Its protein is CASSLQGSNTEAFF. V usage is TRBV18 and J usage is TRBJ1-1, with 7 bases that match TRBD1. The CDR3 runs 14 residues. From germline, CDR1 is KGHSH and CDR2 LQKENI. Germline trimming cut 4 bases from V and 1 base from J; bases unmatched to any gene: 3.